This T cell receptor beta chain emerged from a study of blood T cell repertoires in COVID-19. As for the study in general: Sites in the United States, Italy and Spain provided acute and convalescent COVID-19 samples. Sources were T cells, B-cell-depleted T cells, or PBMCs; the material itself was cDNA or gDNA.

As processed by the authors: By means of reference gene primer amplification, nucleated cell counts were estimated. The protocol was immunoSEQ multiplex PCR, while the TCRdb copy is restricted to in-frame clones and leaves out a portion. The DNA gave D and trimming, while V, J and clone size come from that table. This sample has about 200,000 clones; roughly 90% occur once, and the top ten carry around 0.84%. The CDR3 has 16 residues. Per germline, CDR1 MNHEY and CDR2 SVGAGI. J lost 3 bases, V lost 2 bases, and 8 bases had no gene match. Seattle researchers signed up patients amid active infection and tracked them longitudinally.

The sample consisted of peripheral blood. The origin of this receptor is a man in his sixties with COVID-19, enrolled during active disease. The V gene is TRBV6-5, the J gene TRBJ2-7; TRBD1 matches at 9 bases. CDR3 nucleotide sequence: TGTGCCAGCAGTTACAGTATCGGGACAGGGCTCTACGAGCAGTACTTC. It is translated as CASSYSIGTGLYEQYF.